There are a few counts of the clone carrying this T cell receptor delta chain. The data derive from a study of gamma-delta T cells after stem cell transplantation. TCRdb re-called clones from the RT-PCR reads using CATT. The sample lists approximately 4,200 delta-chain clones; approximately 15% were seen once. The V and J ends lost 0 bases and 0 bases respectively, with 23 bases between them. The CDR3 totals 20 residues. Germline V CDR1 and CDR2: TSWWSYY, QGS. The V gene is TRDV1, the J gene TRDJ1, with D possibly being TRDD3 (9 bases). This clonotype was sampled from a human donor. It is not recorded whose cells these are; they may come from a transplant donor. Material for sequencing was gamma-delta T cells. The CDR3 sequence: CALGELGFLLGDPYTDKLIF. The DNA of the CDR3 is TGTGCTCTTGGGGAACTTGGCTTCCTACTGGGGGACCCGTACACCGATAAACTCATCTTT.